One and the same sample provided the 24 T cell receptor beta chains below, sequenced in a study of T cell repertoires in cytomegalovirus infection. TCRdb called the reads again in MiXCR, with one record for every CDR3 protein. The table has roughly 500,000 distinct CDR3 sequences, about 11% seen once. Material for sequencing was PBMCs. The receptors shown here come from a human donor in good health (CMV status not recorded). Some clones in this sample may be carry-over from other donors' samples.

This clonotype was detected many times. V usage is TRBV7-2 and J usage is TRBJ1-5, with 12 bases aligning to TRBD1. The junction had 3 bases not matched to a gene; V was cut back by 5 bases and J by 4 bases. Germline loops: CDR1 SGHTA, CDR2 FQGNSA. CDR3 length: 15 amino acids. CDR3 in amino acids: CASSPGQGANQPQHF. The DNA for the CDR3 is TGTGCCAGCAGCCCGGGACAGGGGGCTAATCAGCCCCAGCATTTT.

Many counts were recorded for this clonotype. The V and J genes are TRBV5-1 and TRBJ2-5; 7 bases map to TRBD2. V dropped 4 bases and J dropped 1; count of bases not matched to a gene: 7. The CDR3 is made up of 15 amino acids. The germline V gene has CDR1 SGHRS and CDR2 YFSETQ. In DNA form, the CDR3 reads TGCGCCAGCAGCAGGGAGGCGGGAGCCCAAGAGACCCAGTACTTC. It is translated as CASSREAGAQETQYF.

This clonotype was picked up many times. The chain joins TRBV19 to TRBJ1-1; D ambiguous. Trimming pared 4 bases from V and 0 bases from J, leaving 9 bases between. The CDR3 covers 14 residues. Looked up from germline, CDR1 is LNHDA and CDR2 is SQIVND (reference sequence). The DNA of the CDR3 is TGTGCCAGTAGTAGGCACGGTATGAACACTGAAGCTTTCTTT. This sequence encodes CASSRHGMNTEAFF. The whole variable domain, remainder taken from reference TRBV19 and TRBJ1-1, is DGGITQSPKYLFRKEGQNVTLSCEQNLNHDAMYWYRQDPGQGLRLIYYSQIVNDFQKGDIAEGYSVSREKKESFPLTVTSAQKNPTAFYLCASSRHGMNTEAFFGQGTRLTVV.

In this sample, this clonotype turned up many times. V is TRBV4-1 and J is TRBJ2-7, with 10 bases matching TRBD2. CDR3 length: 16 amino acids. Germline loops: CDR1 MGHRA, CDR2 YSYEKL. With V trimmed by 4 bases and J by 6 bases, 12 bases remained unmatched. DNA for the CDR3: TGCGCCAGCAGCCCGGCAGGAGTTAGCGGGGGGAGCGAGCAGTACTTC. Translation gives CASSPAGVSGGSEQYF.

This clonotype was found a few times. The chain couples TRBV9 to TRBJ1-1, with D perhaps matching TRBD1 (5 bases). The CDR3 loop spans 15 amino acids. CDR1 is SGDLS and CDR2 is YYNGEE in the germline V gene. Trimming cost V 0 bases and J 3 bases, with 12 bases left between them. The CDR3 DNA follows: TGTGCCAGCAGCGTAGGGGGCAGGGAGGACACTGAAGCTTTCTTT. Its protein is CASSVGGREDTEAFF.

This clonotype was detected once. The rearrangement uses TRBV2 and TRBJ1-4; 7 positions agree with TRBD1. V shed 5 bases and J 8 bases; nucleotides not matched to a gene: 8. The CDR3 has 14 residues. Germline CDR1 is SNHLY and CDR2 is FYNNEI. CDR3 bases: TGTGCCAGCAGTAAGGGGGCGCTTAACGAAAAACTGTTTTTT. Translating gives CASSKGALNEKLFF.

The V call is TRBV28, the J call TRBJ2-1; TRBD2 agrees at 13 bases. Germline V gives CDR1 MDHEN, CDR2 SYDVKM. The CDR3 has 15 residues. Trimming removed 6 bases from V and 9 bases from J; junction bases left unmatched: 8. The CDR3 reads CASRVGTSGNGEQFF. The CDR3 region has the DNA TGTGCCAGCAGGGTCGGGACTAGCGGGAACGGTGAGCAGTTCTTC.

The chain couples TRBV6-5 to TRBJ2-7; 8 bases map to TRBD1. Unmatched junction bases numbered 4, after V lost 0 bases and J lost 0 bases. The germline CDR1 and CDR2 sequences are MNHEY and SVGAGI. CDR3 length: 16 amino acids. CDR3 sequence: CASSYSGGQVSYEQYF. The CDR3 DNA reads as TGTGCCAGCAGTTACTCAGGGGGACAGGTCTCCTACGAGCAGTACTTC.

J is TRBJ1-4 and V is TRBV10-2; D call uncertain. The CDR3 loop spans 14 amino acids. Germline V gene sequence: CDR1 WSHSY, CDR2 SAAADI. Trimming removed 2 bases at V and 5 bases at J, with 9 bases between. DNA of the CDR3: TGCGCCAGCAGTGAGGGCAGTCTAAATGAAAAACTGTTTTTT. As protein: CASSEGSLNEKLFF.

This clonotype was seen more than once but under ten times. This chain uses TRBV9 with TRBJ2-7, with TRBD2 matching over 7 bases. Germline-derived CDR1 and CDR2 are SGDLS and YYNGEE. The CDR3 loop spans 17 amino acids. Trimming at V came to 4 bases and at J to 0 bases, leaving 13 bases not matched to a gene. The CDR3 protein is CASSLTPSGTGSYEQYF. CDR3 sequence (DNA): TGTGCCAGCAGCCTAACCCCCAGCGGGACCGGCTCCTACGAGCAGTACTTC.

The chain links TRBV6-5 to TRBJ1-1; maybe TRBD1 (6 bases). Trimming took 0 bases from V and 1 from J, leaving 18 bases between them. The V gene's germline CDR1 is MNHEY and CDR2 SVGAGI. This CDR3 contains 18 residues. The chain's CDR3 is CASSYSVPGVVGNTEAFF. CDR3 DNA sequence: TGTGCCAGCAGTTACTCGGTACCAGGGGTGGTGGGGAACACTGAAGCTTTCTTT.

This clonotype showed up just a few times. The rearrangement uses TRBV15 and TRBJ1-1; unclear D gene. CDR3 length equals 14 residues. Germline V lookup: CDR1 LNHNV, CDR2 YYDKDF (reference sequence). Trimming cost V 0 bases and J 0 bases, with 5 bases left between them. CDR3 sequence reads: CATSRDVLNTEAFF. The CDR3 DNA follows: TGTGCCACCAGCAGAGATGTCCTGAACACTGAAGCTTTCTTT.

This clonotype was picked up many times. V and J are TRBV20-1 and TRBJ2-5; TRBD2 matches 12 bases. V trimming: 3 bases; J trimming: 5 bases; junction bases outside the gene matches: 13. The germline V gene has CDR1 DFQATT and CDR2 SNEGSKA (reference sequence). The CDR3 covers 17 residues. Here the CDR3 DNA reads TGCAGTGCTAGCCCCAACCCCCTAGCGGGAGGGGTGGAGACCCAGTACTTC. This translates into CSASPNPLAGGVETQYF.

This chain joins TRBV29-1 and TRBJ2-2; D perhaps matches TRBD1 (8 bases). V lost 6 bases and J 6 bases, leaving 14 bases between the germline ends. This CDR3 comprises 13 residues. Germline CDR1 is SQVTM and CDR2 is ANQGSEA. The DNA for the CDR3 is TGCAGCGTCGTACAGGGGGGGTCCGGGGAGCTGTTTTTT. Its protein is CSVVQGGSGELFF.

The chain combines TRBV3-1 with TRBJ2-1; 12 bases match TRBD2. Trimming removed 4 bases from V and 6 bases from J; junction bases left unmatched: 7. This CDR3 has 16 amino acids. CDR1 is LGHDT and CDR2 is YNNKEL in the germline V gene (reference sequence). In DNA, the CDR3 is TGTGCCAGCAGCCTTCCGACTAGCGGGGGTCTCAATGAGCAGTTCTTC. It encodes CASSLPTSGGLNEQFF.

The genes are TRBV20-1 and TRBJ2-2, with D unclear. V was clipped by 0 bases and J by 6 bases, with 2 bases between them. In germline, CDR1 is DFQATT, CDR2 SNEGSKA (reference sequence). The CDR3 is made up of 11 amino acids. CDR3 nucleotide sequence: TGCAGTGCTAGAGAAGCCGGGGAGCTGTTTTTT. It translates to CSAREAGELFF.

This clonotype was counted only a few times. For the CDR3, the DNA is TGTGCCAGCAGCCAACTCGGGACTACCTACAATGAGCAGTTCTTC. Its translation is CASSQLGTTYNEQFF. The V and J genes are TRBV28 and TRBJ2-1, with 7 bases identical to TRBD2. The V gene end was trimmed by 6 bases and the J gene end by 2 bases; junction bases not matched to a gene: 7. Germline CDR1 and CDR2: MDHEN and SYDVKM. This CDR3 region has 15 residues.

The sample holds a few counts of this clonotype. The V call is TRBV5-1, the J call TRBJ1-1, with TRBD1 matching over 10 bases. Germline CDR1 reads SGHRS; CDR2 reads YFSETQ. The CDR3 is made up of 14 amino acids. V was pared by 9 bases and J by 3 bases, with 8 bases of the junction left unmatched. The CDR3: CATRQGTGDTEAFF. The CDR3 DNA follows: TGCGCCACCCGTCAAGGGACAGGGGACACTGAAGCTTTCTTT.

Many counts were recorded for this clonotype. This chain connects TRBV19 to TRBJ2-4; perhaps TRBD2 as D (6 bases). V lost 5 bases and J lost 0, with 14 bases in between. The CDR3 has 16 residues. Germline V CDR1 and CDR2: LNHDA, SQIVND (reference sequence). The CDR3 spells CASSAFGGRAKNIQYF. The CDR3 DNA sequence: TGTGCCAGTAGTGCATTCGGGGGAAGAGCCAAAAACATTCAGTACTTC.

This clonotype has at least ten counts. This chain uses TRBV24-1 with TRBJ2-2; D unresolved. V gave up 7 bases and J gave up 5 bases, with 10 bases separating them. CDR1 is KGHDR, CDR2 SFDVKD, per germline. The CDR3 length is 13 residues. The CDR3 is CATSVTITGELFF. In DNA form, the CDR3 reads TGTGCCACCAGCGTTACAATAACCGGGGAGCTGTTTTTT.

This clonotype was recorded at least ten times. V gene TRBV20-1 combines with J gene TRBJ1-6; 10 bases are shared with TRBD1. V lost 3 bases to trimming and J lost 7 bases; unmatched junction nucleotides: 9. This CDR3 has 16 residues. CDR1 is DFQATT, CDR2 SNEGSKA, per germline (reference sequence). The CDR3 DNA reads TGCAGTGCTAGGGGGGGACCGGGACAGGGGAATTCACCCCTCCACTTT. Its protein is CSARGGPGQGNSPLHF.

This clonotype turned up a few times. The J gene is TRBJ2-5, the V gene TRBV19, with 9 nucleotides matching TRBD1. This CDR3 region has 13 residues. V shed 4 bases and J 4 bases; nucleotides not matched to a gene: 1. Germline V gene lookup returns CDR1 LNHDA and CDR2 SQIVND (reference sequence). CDR3 residues: CASSKDRGETQYF. The CDR3 DNA reads TGTGCCAGTAGTAAGGACAGGGGAGAGACCCAGTACTTC.

This clonotype was counted ten times or more. V is TRBV19 and J is TRBJ2-1; unclear D gene. The germline V and J ends were trimmed by 1 base and 12 bases, with 1 base remaining between them. This CDR3 has 9 amino acids. Germline-derived CDR1 and CDR2 are LNHDA and SQIVND (reference sequence). The CDR3 nucleotides read TGTGCCAGTAGTATAGTGCAGTTCTTC. This encodes CASSIVQFF. Full variable domain (missing parts from reference TRBV19 and TRBJ2-1): DGGITQSPKYLFRKEGQNVTLSCEQNLNHDAMYWYRQDPGQGLRLIYYSQIVNDFQKGDIAEGYSVSREKKESFPLTVTSAQKNPTAFYLCASSIVQFFGPGTRLTVL.

This clonotype was picked up a small number of times. V usage is TRBV20-1 and J usage is TRBJ2-7; 9 nucleotides align to TRBD2. V gave up 3 bases and J gave up 3 bases; unmatched junction bases: 9. Germline V CDR1 and CDR2: DFQATT, SNEGSKA (reference sequence). The CDR3 spans 15 residues. The CDR3 coding sequence is TGCAGTGCTAGGTTCAGCGGGAGGACCCACTACGAGCAGTACTTC. Amino acids: CSARFSGRTHYEQYF.